These 19 T cell receptor beta chains share one sample of origin, sequenced in a study of T cell changes during pregnancy in multiple sclerosis. Some clones are missing from TCRdb's copy, which holds only in-frame ones; the method was immunoSEQ multiplex PCR. Here the sample spans around 42,000 clones, about 90% being singletons. Sample: CD4+ T cells from peripheral blood mononuclear cells, taken in the third trimester of pregnancy. The receptors come from a female donor with multiple sclerosis, enrolled in a pregnancy study.

This chain links TRBV6-1 with TRBJ2-2; 8 bases fit TRBD1. Germline CDR1 reads MNHNS; CDR2 reads SASEGT. This CDR3 has 13 amino acids. J gave up 6 bases and V 4 bases, and 1 base lay outside the gene matches. Written as DNA, the CDR3 is TGTGCCAGCAGTGTACAGGGGGCCGGGGAGCTGTTTTTT. Its translation is CASSVQGAGELFF.

The rearrangement uses TRBV6-5 and TRBJ2-1; 8 bases line up with TRBD2. V dropped 6 bases and J dropped 10; count of bases not matched to a gene: 5. This CDR3 is 12 amino acids long. Germline CDR1 is MNHEY and CDR2 is SVGAGI. The CDR3 region has the DNA TGTGCCAGCAGGGTTATAGCGGGAGAGCAGTTCTTC. As protein: CASRVIAGEQFF.

The genes are TRBV19 and TRBJ1-1; perhaps TRBD1 as D (5 bases). This CDR3 region has 15 residues. V was clipped by 1 base and J by 6 bases, with 15 bases between them. Germline values: CDR1 LNHDA, CDR2 SQIVND (reference sequence). The CDR3 bases are TGTGCCAGTAGTATAGGCAGGGCCCTCTCCTCTGAAGCTTTCTTT. Translation gives CASSIGRALSSEAFF.

V is TRBV28 and J is TRBJ2-7; 13 nucleotides align to TRBD2. V lost 6 bases, J lost 6 bases, and 11 bases stayed unmatched. The CDR3 spans 16 residues. Germline V gene sequence: CDR1 MDHEN, CDR2 SYDVKM. CDR3 DNA: TGTGCCAGCAGCCACCCCGGGACTAGCGGGAAAGGCGAGCAGTACTTC. This sequence encodes CASSHPGTSGKGEQYF.

This chain uses TRBV9 with TRBJ2-3, with D perhaps TRBD2 (5 bases). This CDR3 contains 12 residues. From germline, CDR1 is SGDLS and CDR2 YYNGEE. V dropped 8 bases and J dropped 2 bases, with 9 bases sitting between them. The CDR3 region has the DNA TGTGCCAGAGCGGTACCCACAGATACGCAGTATTTT. It specifies CARAVPTDTQYF.

This clone was seen once. J is TRBJ2-2 and V is TRBV29-1; 13 positions agree with TRBD2. The V segment lost 6 bases and the J segment 5 bases; nucleotides outside the gene matches: 6. The CDR3 is 15 amino acids. Germline V gene lookup returns CDR1 SQVTM and CDR2 ANQGSEA. The CDR3 DNA reads TGCAGCGTCGACCAACTAGCGGGAGGGACCGGGGAGCTGTTTTTT. Protein product: CSVDQLAGGTGELFF.

This chain uses TRBV11-2 with TRBJ1-2, with 7 bases lining up with TRBD1. CDR3 length: 15 residues. Losses at the gene ends were 5 bases for V and 5 bases for J; bases not matched to a gene: 11. CDR1 and CDR2 from the germline V gene are SGHAT and FQNNGV. The chain's CDR3 is CASSKPPTGSYGYTF. The CDR3 DNA follows: TGTGCCAGCAGCAAACCACCGACAGGGTCTTATGGCTACACCTTC.

Remarks on this clone: The sample contains more than one DNA sequence encoding this CDR3. The V gene is TRBV2, the J gene TRBJ2-5; the match to TRBD1 covers 7 bases. J gave up 11 bases and V 6 bases, and 12 bases lay outside the gene matches. Germline V lookup: CDR1 SNHLY, CDR2 FYNNEI. This CDR3 is built from 13 residues. CDR3 sequence: CASSKGQPAAQYF. CDR3 coding DNA: TGTGCCAGCAGCAAGGGACAGCCAGCGGCTCAGTACTTC.

The V and J genes are TRBV28 and TRBJ1-1; possible D gene TRBD1, 5 bases. CDR1 and CDR2 from the germline V gene are MDHEN and SYDVKM. Trimming removed 6 bases from V and 0 bases from J, with 14 bases in between. The CDR3 is 15 residues long. CDR3 protein: CASRQLGHLNTEAFF. The CDR3 coding sequence is TGTGCCAGCAGGCAACTTGGACATTTGAACACTGAAGCTTTCTTT.

The gene calls are TRBV30 and TRBJ2-1, with D maybe TRBD2 (6 bases). Germline CDR1 and CDR2: GTSNPN and SVGIG (reference sequence). Trimming pared 0 bases from V and 6 bases from J, leaving 15 bases between. This CDR3 contains 15 residues. The CDR3 DNA follows: TGTGCCTGGAGTGTACGGGGGTCTCTAATCAATGAGCAGTTCTTC. Amino acids: CAWSVRGSLINEQFF.

This rearrangement joins TRBV30 to TRBJ1-5, with TRBD1 identical over 8 bases. In germline, CDR1 is GTSNPN, CDR2 SVGIG (reference sequence). The CDR3 is 14 amino acids. V lost 4 bases, J lost 1 base, and 3 bases stayed unmatched. CDR3 protein: CAWNRGGSNQPQHF. The CDR3 nucleotides read TGTGCCTGGAACAGGGGGGGCAGCAATCAGCCCCAGCATTTT.

The V gene is TRBV5-1, the J gene TRBJ2-5, with D possibly matching TRBD2 (6 bases). The V end was cut by 4 bases, the J end by 4 bases, with 17 bases between. There are 15 residues in the CDR3. CDR1 and CDR2 (germline): SGHRS, YFSETQ. The CDR3 coding sequence is TGCGCCAGCAGCCCCCAGGCCTCCGGGAGAGAGACCCAGTACTTC. As protein: CASSPQASGRETQYF.

The chain links TRBV5-1 to TRBJ2-5, with a weak D call TRBD2 (6 bases). V dropped 1 base and J dropped 5 bases, with 12 bases sitting between them. Looked up from germline, CDR1 is SGHRS and CDR2 is YFSETQ. The CDR3 contains 14 residues. CDR3 sequence: CASSLSTRSETQYF. For the CDR3, the DNA is TGCGCCAGCAGCTTGTCGACTAGAAGTGAGACCCAGTACTTC.

The chain links TRBV2 to TRBJ2-5; maybe TRBD2 (5 bases). V lost 6 bases, J lost 9 bases, and 17 bases lay in between. The CDR3 is made up of 13 amino acids. The V gene's germline CDR1 is SNHLY and CDR2 FYNNEI. CDR3 nucleotide sequence: TGTGCCAGCAGCACTAGACTTGAGGATGCCCAGTACTTC. Encoded protein: CASSTRLEDAQYF.

The rearrangement uses TRBV6-5 and TRBJ2-7; 13 bases line up with TRBD2. Germline CDR1 reads MNHEY; CDR2 reads SVGAGI. V gave up 5 bases and J gave up 6 bases; unmatched junction bases: 7. The CDR3 covers 15 residues. The CDR3 nucleotides read TGTGCCAGCAGTCGCGGACTAGCGGGAGTCTCCGAGCAGTACTTC. Amino acids: CASSRGLAGVSEQYF.

The chain couples TRBV2 to TRBJ2-5; possible D gene TRBD2, 5 bases. V gave up 8 bases and J gave up 2 bases, with 15 bases separating them. Germline V lookup: CDR1 SNHLY, CDR2 FYNNEI. This CDR3 comprises 14 residues. The CDR3 DNA is TGTGCCAGCGGGGAAGGGCAGCGGCAAGAGACCCAGTACTTC. Its translation is CASGEGQRQETQYF.

This clone was seen only once. CDR3 nucleotide sequence: TGTGCCAGCTCACCGGGGGCAGGAAACATTCAGTACTTC. As protein: CASSPGAGNIQYF. The chain uses TRBV18 and TRBJ2-4; possible D gene TRBD1, 6 bases. V was clipped by 3 bases and J by 6 bases, with 9 bases between them. From germline, CDR1 is KGHSH and CDR2 LQKENI. CDR3 length: 13 residues.

V is TRBV19 and J is TRBJ2-5, with a weak D call TRBD1 (7 bases). This CDR3 has 15 amino acids. Germline CDR1 is LNHDA and CDR2 is SQIVND (reference sequence). V lost 6 bases, J lost 5 bases, and 19 bases lay in between. CDR3 nucleotide sequence: TGTGCCAGTAGCCCCAAGGGGGCGGGGATGGAGACCCAGTACTTC. It codes for CASSPKGAGMETQYF.

The chain couples TRBV5-1 to TRBJ2-3; 10 bases are shared with TRBD2. Losses at the gene ends were 6 bases for V and 1 base for J; bases not matched to a gene: 5. The CDR3 loop spans 15 amino acids. Germline V gene lookup returns CDR1 SGHRS and CDR2 YFSETQ. CDR3 region: CASTPGTSGTDTQYF. CDR3 sequence (DNA): TGCGCCAGCACCCCTGGGACTAGCGGCACAGATACGCAGTATTTT.